The T cell receptor beta chain under discussion was sequenced for a study of blood T cell repertoires in COVID-19. The CDR3 is 13 amino acids. Clones were read by immunoSEQ multiplex PCR, and TCRdb kept only the in-frame ones, dropping some. Of 350,000 or so clones listed, about 92% are singletons. The clonotype comes from a woman in her sixties or seventies with COVID-19, enrolled during active disease. V and J are TRBV21-1 and TRBJ1-2. TRBV21-1 is a pseudogene locus. Material for sequencing was peripheral blood. CDR3 sequence: CASSKIGGLGYTF. The CDR3 DNA sequence: TGTGCCAGCAGCAAAATTGGAGGGCTGGGCTACACCTTC.